The clone carrying this TCR beta chain has a single count. This sample is drawn from a study of T cell responses to AZD1222 COVID-19 vaccine. Clones were sequenced by immunoSEQ multiplex PCR, and TCRdb holds only the in-frame ones, with some missing. The top ten clones hold about 8.1% of a sample with 25,000 to 30,000 clones, about 90% of them seen once. This receptor was taken from an adult who received the AZD1222 COVID-19 vaccine. The sequenced sample was peripheral blood, obtained 28 days after the second AZD1222 dose.

CDR3 region: CASSYPFGLAGSYEQYF. In DNA form, the CDR3 reads TGTGCCAGCAGTTACCCTTTCGGACTAGCGGGGTCGTACGAGCAGTACTTC. The rearrangement joins TRBV6-2 or TRBV6-3 to TRBJ2-7, with 12 bases that match TRBD2. The germline V gene encodes CDR1 MNHEY and CDR2 SVGEGT. The CDR3 consists of 17 residues. With 2 bases clipped from V and 4 bases from J, the junction kept 9 bases outside the gene matches.